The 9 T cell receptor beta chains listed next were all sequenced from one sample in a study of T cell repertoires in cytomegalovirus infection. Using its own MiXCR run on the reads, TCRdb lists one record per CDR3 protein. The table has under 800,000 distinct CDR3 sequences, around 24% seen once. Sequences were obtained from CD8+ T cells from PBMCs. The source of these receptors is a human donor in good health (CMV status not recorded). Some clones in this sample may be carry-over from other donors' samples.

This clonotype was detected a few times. CDR3 sequence reads: CASSQGTDAYNEQFF. CDR3 in DNA: TGTGCCAGCAGCCAAGGGACTGACGCCTACAATGAGCAGTTCTTC. The gene calls are TRBV14 and TRBJ2-1; D might be TRBD2 (5 bases). This CDR3 has 15 residues. V lost 1 base and J lost 2, with 9 bases in between. Germline V gene lookup returns CDR1 SGHDN and CDR2 FVKESK.

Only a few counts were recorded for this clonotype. CDR3 in DNA: TGTGCCAGCAGCTTAGAGGGGGCCGGAGATACGCAGTATTTT. This translates into CASSLEGAGDTQYF. The chain is built from TRBV7-9 and TRBJ2-3; 7 nucleotides align to TRBD1. CDR3 size: 14 residues. Germline CDR1 and CDR2: SEHNR and FQNEAQ (reference sequence). V lost 1 base, J lost 5 bases, and 3 bases stayed unmatched.

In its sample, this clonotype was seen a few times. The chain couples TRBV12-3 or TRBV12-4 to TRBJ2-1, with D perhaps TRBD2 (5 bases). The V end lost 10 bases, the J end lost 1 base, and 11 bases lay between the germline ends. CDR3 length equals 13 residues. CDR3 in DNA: TGTGCCACCACCCGGGGTTCCTACAATGAGCAGTTCTTC. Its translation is CATTRGSYNEQFF.

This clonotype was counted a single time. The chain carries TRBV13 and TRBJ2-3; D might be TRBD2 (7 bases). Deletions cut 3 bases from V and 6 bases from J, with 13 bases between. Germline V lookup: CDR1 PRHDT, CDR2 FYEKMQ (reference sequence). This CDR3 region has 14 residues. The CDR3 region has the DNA TGTGCCAGCAGCTTTTTCGGGGGGCTGGATACGCAGTATTTT. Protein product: CASSFFGGLDTQYF.

In DNA form, the CDR3 reads TGTGCCACCAGCAATACCAGGGGGCGGACTGAAGCTTTCTTT. It yields the protein CATSNTRGRTEAFF. V gene TRBV15 combines with J gene TRBJ1-1; TRBD1 aligns across 8 bases. Looked up from germline, CDR1 is LNHNV and CDR2 is YYDKDF (reference sequence). Trimming at V came to 4 bases and at J to 5 bases, leaving 6 bases not matched to a gene. The CDR3 covers 14 residues. Based on the CDR3 plus reference TRBV15 and TRBJ1-1, the full variable domain is DAMVIQNPRYQVTQFGKPVTLSCSQTLNHNVMYWYQQKSSQAPKLLFHYYDKDFNNEADTPDNFQSRRPNTSFCFLDIRSPGLGDTAMYLCATSNTRGRTEAFFGQGTRLTVV.

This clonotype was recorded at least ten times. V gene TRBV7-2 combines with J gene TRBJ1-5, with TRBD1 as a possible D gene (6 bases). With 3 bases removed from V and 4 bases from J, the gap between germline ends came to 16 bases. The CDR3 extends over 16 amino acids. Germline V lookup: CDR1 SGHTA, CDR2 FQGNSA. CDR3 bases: TGTGCCAGCAGCTTGTCCCCCACAGGGTTTAATCAGCCCCAGCATTTT. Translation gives CASSLSPTGFNQPQHF. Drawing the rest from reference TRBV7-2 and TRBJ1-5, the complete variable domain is GAGVSQSPSNKVTEKGKDVELRCDPISGHTALYWYRQSLGQGLEFLIYFQGNSAPDKSGLPSDRFSAERTGGSVSTLTIQRTQQEDSAVYLCASSLSPTGFNQPQHFGDGTRLSIL.

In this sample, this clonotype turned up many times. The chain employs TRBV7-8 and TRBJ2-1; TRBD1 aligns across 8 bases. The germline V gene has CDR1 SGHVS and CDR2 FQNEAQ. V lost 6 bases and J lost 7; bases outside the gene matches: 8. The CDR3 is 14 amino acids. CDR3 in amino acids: CASSLRTGRNEQFF. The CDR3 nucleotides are TGTGCCAGCAGTCTCAGGACAGGGCGGAATGAGCAGTTCTTC.

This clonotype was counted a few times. The CDR3 protein is CASSRTGGTDSPLHF. For the CDR3, the DNA is TGTGCCAGCAGCCGGACAGGGGGCACGGATTCACCCCTCCACTTT. The chain employs TRBV7-9 and TRBJ1-6, with 11 bases aligning to TRBD1. Germline assignment: CDR1 SEHNR and CDR2 FQNEAQ (reference sequence). The J segment lost 8 bases and the V segment lost 5 bases, leaving 5 bases of the junction unmatched. This CDR3 has 15 amino acids.

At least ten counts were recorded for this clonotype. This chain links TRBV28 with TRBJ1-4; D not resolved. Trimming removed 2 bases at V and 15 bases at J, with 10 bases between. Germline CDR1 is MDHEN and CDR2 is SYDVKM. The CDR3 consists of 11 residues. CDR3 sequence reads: CASSLMGLLFF. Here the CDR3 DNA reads TGTGCCAGCAGTTTAATGGGCCTATTGTTTTTT.